Each of the 14 T cell receptor beta chains below was sequenced from the same sample in a study of blood T cell repertoires in COVID-19. Libraries were prepared by immunoSEQ multiplex PCR; TCRdb keeps only in-frame clonotypes and omits some of them. The table shows fewer than 350,000 clones, with 85% to 90% occurring only once. Sequenced input: PBMCs or T cells enriched from blood (not recorded which). All receptors come from a woman aged 18 to 35 with acute COVID-19.

In this sample, this clone turned up once. J is TRBJ1-2 and V is TRBV24-1, with 8 bases lining up with TRBD1. CDR1 KGHDR and CDR2 SFDVKD come from the germline V gene. V dropped 6 bases and J dropped 3; count of bases not matched to a gene: 11. This CDR3 spans 16 amino acids. CDR3 nucleotides: TGTGCCACCAGTCCCCCACCGTCGACAGGGGACTATGGCTACACCTTC. Its protein is CATSPPPSTGDYGYTF.

The V and J genes are TRBV9 and TRBJ1-2, with D maybe TRBD1 (5 bases). V lost 0 bases and J 5 bases, leaving 14 bases between the germline ends. The CDR3 contains 15 residues. The germline gives CDR1 SGDLS, CDR2 YYNGEE. The CDR3 DNA reads as TGTGCCAGCAGCGTAGAGGGGAGGGGCATTTATGGCTACACCTTC. This gives the protein CASSVEGRGIYGYTF.

To note about this clone: At one of its ends the junction is not consistent with the germline gene, which may arise from a read error. The genes are TRBV19 and TRBJ1-5; D unclear. The CDR3 is 17 residues long. Germline CDR1 is LNHDA and CDR2 is SQIVND (reference sequence). The CDR3 nucleotides read TGTGCCAGTAGTATAGTATACCAGGAGGGTCGCAAGCAGCCCCAGCATTTT. Encoded protein: CASSIVYQEGRKQPQHF.

This clone occurred a few times. The J gene is TRBJ1-2, the V gene TRBV19; 7 positions agree with TRBD1. Trimming removed 5 bases from V and 5 bases from J; junction bases left unmatched: 5. The CDR3 is made up of 13 amino acids. The germline V gene encodes CDR1 LNHDA and CDR2 SQIVND (reference sequence). The chain's CDR3 is CASSWTGPYGYTF. CDR3 nucleotide sequence: TGTGCCAGTAGTTGGACAGGCCCGTATGGCTACACCTTC.

The chain joins TRBV19 to TRBJ2-1, with 7 positions matching TRBD2. Per germline, CDR1 LNHDA and CDR2 SQIVND (reference sequence). Trimming took 8 bases from V and 6 from J; bases not matched to a gene: 13. This CDR3 spans 15 amino acids. In DNA form, the CDR3 reads TGTGCCAGTTCTGAACTAGCGCAAGCACTCAATGAGCAGTTCTTC. As protein: CASSELAQALNEQFF. The full variable domain, rest sourced from reference TRBV19 and TRBJ2-1, is DGGITQSPKYLFRKEGQNVTLSCEQNLNHDAMYWYRQDPGQGLRLIYYSQIVNDFQKGDIAEGYSVSREKKESFPLTVTSAQKNPTAFYLCASSELAQALNEQFFGPGTRLTVL.

This rearrangement joins TRBV7-3 to TRBJ2-3; D remains ambiguous. The CDR3 covers 15 residues. Germline loops: CDR1 SGHTA, CDR2 FQGTGA. V lost 5 bases, J lost 6 bases, and 18 bases lay in between. The CDR3 protein is CASSPGSVRSDTQYF. CDR3 nucleotide sequence: TGTGCCAGCAGCCCTGGATCAGTGCGGTCTGATACGCAGTATTTT.

This chain connects TRBV2 to TRBJ2-7, with D hard to call. Trimming stripped 6 bases from V and 0 bases from J, with 6 bases between. The CDR3 covers 12 residues. The germline V gene has CDR1 SNHLY and CDR2 FYNNEI. CDR3 in amino acids: CASRMSSYEQYF. Here the CDR3 DNA reads TGTGCCAGCAGGATGAGCTCCTACGAGCAGTACTTC.

The gene calls are TRBV27 and TRBJ2-2; D gene unclear. This CDR3 is 12 amino acids long. The germline V gene encodes CDR1 MNHEY and CDR2 SMNVEV (reference sequence). The V end was cut by 5 bases, the J end by 5 bases, with 6 bases between. CDR3 sequence (DNA): TGTGCCAGCAGTGACTGGACCGGGGAGCTGTTTTTT. Its translation is CASSDWTGELFF.

The chain joins TRBV6-2 or TRBV6-3 to TRBJ2-7; possibly TRBD1 for D (5 bases). CDR1 and CDR2 from the germline V gene are MNHEY and SVGEGT. Between the trimmed V and J ends, which lost 4 bases and 3 bases, there was a span of 7 bases. CDR3 length: 12 amino acids. The CDR3 is CASSSQGYEQYF. The CDR3 region has the DNA TGTGCCAGCAGTTCGCAGGGCTACGAGCAGTACTTC.

This chain joins TRBV10-1 and TRBJ2-1, with 7 bases matching TRBD2. V shed 5 bases and J 6 bases; nucleotides not matched to a gene: 7. The CDR3 contains 14 residues. Germline values: CDR1 WNHNN, CDR2 SYGVQD (reference sequence). The CDR3 here is CASSPSASGNEQFF. The CDR3 bases are TGCGCCAGCAGTCCCTCCGCTAGCGGCAATGAGCAGTTCTTC.

The chain couples TRBV6-5 to TRBJ1-5; 7 positions agree with TRBD1. The CDR3 has 14 residues. Looked up from germline, CDR1 is MNHEY and CDR2 is SVGAGI. The J segment lost 0 bases and the V segment lost 7 bases, leaving 3 bases of the junction unmatched. CDR3 sequence (DNA): TGTGCCAGCAAGACAGGGAATAGCAATCAGCCCCAGCATTTT. Amino acid sequence: CASKTGNSNQPQHF.

The chain carries TRBV10-3 and TRBJ2-5, with 15 bases matching TRBD2. Unmatched junction bases numbered 2, after V lost 5 bases and J lost 4 bases. Germline loops: CDR1 ENHRY, CDR2 SYGVKD. This CDR3 has 15 amino acids. The CDR3 nucleotides are TGTGCCATCAGTTCGGGACTAGCGGGAGGAGAGACCCAGTACTTC. It encodes CAISSGLAGGETQYF.

V is TRBV4-2 and J is TRBJ1-2, with D unclear. The germline V and J ends were trimmed by 4 bases and 3 bases, with 9 bases remaining between them. CDR1 is LGHNA, CDR2 YNFKEQ, per germline. The CDR3 consists of 13 residues. The CDR3 is CASSRGKDYGYTF. CDR3 nucleotide sequence: TGTGCCAGCAGCCGCGGGAAGGACTATGGCTACACCTTC.

The chain links TRBV2 to TRBJ2-2; maybe TRBD1 (5 bases). There are 15 residues in the CDR3. The germline CDR1 and CDR2 sequences are SNHLY and FYNNEI. Deletions cut 7 bases from V and 0 bases from J, with 12 bases between. CDR3: CASKVEQANTGELFF. The CDR3 coding sequence is TGTGCCAGCAAGGTGGAACAGGCGAACACCGGGGAGCTGTTTTTT.